This passage covers 21 T cell receptor beta chains from one sample sequenced in a study of cytomegalovirus exposure and HLA in healthy donors. PCR used 60 Vbeta primers and 13 Jbeta primers. This table comes from immunoSEQ multiplex PCR, and its TCRdb copy is limited to in-frame clones, with some not included. In the table there are about 140,000 clones, 75% of which are singletons. Sequenced material: PBMCs. The origin of the receptors is a man aged 25 to 40 in good health and CMV-seronegative.

The V gene is TRBV28, the J gene TRBJ1-4; 8 positions match TRBD1. The CDR3 extends over 14 amino acids. The germline gives CDR1 MDHEN, CDR2 SYDVKM. V was clipped by 6 bases and J by 8 bases; unmatched bases: 8. CDR3 sequence: CASRTGGLREKLFF. The DNA of the CDR3 is TGTGCCAGCAGAACAGGGGGGTTGAGGGAAAAACTGTTTTTT. Together with reference TRBV28 and TRBJ1-4, the CDR3 gives the full variable domain: DVKVTQSSRYLVKRTGEKVFLECVQDMDHENMFWYRQDPGLGLRLIYFSYDVKMKEKGDIPEGYSVSREKKERFSLILESASTNQTSMYLCASRTGGLREKLFFGSGTQLSVL.

The chain couples TRBV11-2 to TRBJ2-5; 10 positions agree with TRBD1. V lost 2 bases to trimming and J lost 6 bases; unmatched junction nucleotides: 9. Looked up from germline, CDR1 is SGHAT and CDR2 is FQNNGV. This CDR3 is 16 amino acids long. CDR3 protein: CASSLSGQGVVKTQYF. The CDR3 bases are TGTGCCAGCAGCTTATCCGGACAGGGGGTTGTAAAGACCCAGTACTTC.

The chain combines TRBV5-1 with TRBJ2-4; tentative D call: TRBD1 (5 bases). V was pared by 2 bases and J by 1 base, with 10 bases between. The CDR3 extends over 15 amino acids. CDR1 and CDR2 (germline): SGHRS, YFSETQ. CDR3 DNA sequence: TGCGCCAGCAGCTTAAATCGACAGGCCAAAAACATTCAGTACTTC. Its protein product is CASSLNRQAKNIQYF. Together with reference TRBV5-1 and TRBJ2-4, the CDR3 gives the full variable domain: KAGVTQTPRYLIKTRGQQVTLSCSPISGHRSVSWYQQTPGQGLQFLFEYFSETQRNKGNFPGRFSGRQFSNSRSEMNVSTLELGDSALYLCASSLNRQAKNIQYFGAGTRLSVL.

This chain joins TRBV7-9 and TRBJ1-3; D is uncertain. The CDR3 has 14 amino acids. Germline V CDR1 and CDR2: SEHNR, FQNEAQ (reference sequence). Trimming took 3 bases from V and 0 from J, leaving 6 bases between them. The DNA of the CDR3 is TGTGCCAGCAGCTTTGACAACTCTGGAAACACCATATATTTT. It is translated as CASSFDNSGNTIYF.

The chain combines TRBV7-2 with TRBJ2-2; 11 bases match TRBD1. The CDR3 is 15 amino acids. CDR1 and CDR2 (germline): SGHTA, FQGNSA. The J segment lost 0 bases and the V segment lost 9 bases, leaving 3 bases of the junction unmatched. CDR3 residues: CARGDRGTNTGELFF. The CDR3 DNA is TGTGCCAGGGGGGACAGGGGGACGAACACCGGGGAGCTGTTTTTT.

On this clone itself: One end of the junction varies from germline; a read error may be responsible. The V and J genes are TRBV5-4 and TRBJ1-4; D might be TRBD1 (5 bases). The CDR3 length is 15 residues. In germline, CDR1 is SGHNT, CDR2 YYREEE (reference sequence). CDR3 in DNA: TGTGCCAGCAGCTCGACGACGGGGACTAATGAACAACTGTTTTTT. This codes for CASSSTTGTNEQLFF.

This clone has more than one count but fewer than ten. J is TRBJ2-7 and V is TRBV4-1; a possible D gene is TRBD2 (5 bases). This CDR3 has 14 residues. Trimming left V 0 bases short and J 6 bases short, with 12 bases between. Germline V CDR1 and CDR2: MGHRA, YSYEKL. CDR3 coding DNA: TGCGCCAGCAGCCAAGATGGACTCCTAGGCGAGCAGTACTTC. Translating it yields CASSQDGLLGEQYF.

The rearrangement joins TRBV15 to TRBJ2-2; D possibly corresponds to TRBD2 (6 bases). The CDR3 covers 17 residues. V lost 3 bases and J 5 bases, leaving 19 bases between the germline ends. Germline V gene lookup returns CDR1 LNHNV and CDR2 YYDKDF (reference sequence). In DNA, the CDR3 is TGTGCCACCAGCAGGGGCGGTGGGGTAGCGGAAACCGGGGAGCTGTTTTTT. This encodes CATSRGGGVAETGELFF.

The gene calls are TRBV11-2 and TRBJ2-7; maybe TRBD2 (5 bases). Germline assignment: CDR1 SGHAT and CDR2 FQNNGV. V was shortened by 5 bases and J by 2 bases, with 13 bases between the two germline ends. The CDR3 extends over 14 amino acids. The CDR3 DNA reads as TGTGCCAGCAGCCCGGTGGAGGCGACCTACGAGCAGTACTTC. It codes for CASSPVEATYEQYF.

The chain joins TRBV7-9 to TRBJ1-1; possibly TRBD1 for D (6 bases). Deletions cut 5 bases from V and 4 bases from J, with 17 bases between. Germline lookup yields CDR1 SEHNR and CDR2 FQNEAQ (reference sequence). The CDR3 length is 15 residues. CDR3 sequence (DNA): TGTGCCAGCAGCCCAACTTCTGGACAGCGCACTGAAGCTTTCTTT. It codes for CASSPTSGQRTEAFF.

This clone is classed as medium-sized. The chain carries TRBV4-1 and TRBJ1-4; 9 nucleotides line up with TRBD1. The germline V gene has CDR1 MGHRA and CDR2 YSYEKL. The CDR3 is 15 amino acids. Germline trimming cut 4 bases from V and 7 bases from J; bases unmatched to any gene: 7. CDR3 in amino acids: CASSRFRDRAEKLFF. CDR3 DNA: TGCGCCAGCAGCCGCTTCCGGGACAGGGCTGAAAAACTGTTTTTT.

The chain recombines TRBV9 with TRBJ2-7, with D possibly TRBD1 on 6 matching bases. The CDR3 is made up of 13 amino acids. Per germline, CDR1 SGDLS and CDR2 YYNGEE. V was pared by 4 bases and J by 7 bases, with 15 bases between. CDR3 protein: CASSRTGTGEQYF. DNA of the CDR3: TGTGCCAGCAGCCGAACAGGGACCGGGGAGCAGTACTTC.

The V call is TRBV18, the J call TRBJ1-2; no clear D. There are 13 residues in the CDR3. The V end lost 5 bases, the J end lost 4 bases, and 11 bases lay between the germline ends. Germline V gene data show CDR1 as KGHSH and CDR2 as LQKENI. CDR3 sequence: CASSEGELYGYTF. DNA for the CDR3: TGTGCCAGCTCAGAAGGAGAACTCTATGGCTACACCTTC.

This clone was counted a few times. This chain links TRBV5-6 with TRBJ2-7, with TRBD1 matching 8 bases. The germline CDR1 and CDR2 sequences are SGHDT and YYEEEE. J gave up 5 bases and V 4 bases, and 8 bases lay outside the gene matches. This CDR3 has 14 amino acids. The DNA of the CDR3 is TGTGCCAGCAGCCCCCGGACAGGGAAAGACGAGCAGTACTTC. It is translated as CASSPRTGKDEQYF.

Note on this clone: The conserved phenylalanine or tryptophan is not found at the CDR3 terminus, so this likely reflects a read error. The chain is built from TRBV5-4 and TRBJ1-2, with 7 nucleotides matching TRBD1. J gave up 4 bases and V 2 bases, and 5 bases lay outside the gene matches. This CDR3 spans 14 amino acids. Germline lookup yields CDR1 SGHNT and CDR2 YYREEE (reference sequence). In DNA, the CDR3 is TGTGCCAGCAGCTTACGGGACAGATTCTATGGCTACACCTCC. Translated: CASSLRDRFYGYTS.

V usage is TRBV5-6 and J usage is TRBJ2-7; the match to TRBD2 covers 9 bases. The germline gives CDR1 SGHDT, CDR2 YYEEEE. The ends lost 0 bases at V and 3 bases at J; junction bases unmatched: 1. The CDR3 is 14 amino acids. CDR3 protein: CASSLGLAVYEQYF. CDR3 DNA: TGTGCCAGCAGCTTGGGACTAGCGGTCTACGAGCAGTACTTC.

The V call is TRBV9, the J call TRBJ1-2; D is possibly TRBD1 (5 bases). Deletions cut 2 bases from V and 8 bases from J, with 13 bases between. Per the germline V gene, CDR1 is SGDLS and CDR2 is YYNGEE. CDR3 length equals 13 residues. The CDR3 region is CASSVGTPGGYTF. As DNA, the CDR3 is TGTGCCAGCAGCGTTGGGACTCCAGGGGGCTACACCTTC.

The gene calls are TRBV28 and TRBJ1-4; 8 bases agree with TRBD1. Trimming took 6 bases from V and 0 from J; bases not matched to a gene: 3. The CDR3 covers 15 residues. Per the germline V gene, CDR1 is MDHEN and CDR2 is SYDVKM. CDR3 amino acids: CASSSGGTTNEKLFF. CDR3 in DNA: TGTGCCAGCAGCTCAGGGGGCACAACTAATGAAAAACTGTTTTTT.

The V gene is TRBV5-1, the J gene TRBJ2-3; the match to TRBD1 covers 10 bases. Germline loops: CDR1 SGHRS, CDR2 YFSETQ. The CDR3 runs 16 residues. V was pared by 4 bases and J by 1 base, with 6 bases of the junction left unmatched. CDR3: CASSPFGTGGTDTQYF. CDR3 bases: TGCGCCAGCAGCCCCTTCGGGACAGGGGGCACAGATACGCAGTATTTT.

The V call is TRBV6-1, the J call TRBJ1-2; D gene ambiguous. The CDR3 extends over 16 amino acids. Trimming removed 3 bases from V and 0 bases from J, with 14 bases in between. Germline V lookup: CDR1 MNHNS, CDR2 SASEGT. Here the CDR3 DNA reads TGTGCCAGCAGTGATGGCGGGCGCGGGGCTAACTATGGCTACACCTTC. It translates to CASSDGGRGANYGYTF.

The chain uses TRBV5-4 and TRBJ2-1; 7 nucleotides align to TRBD2. CDR1 and CDR2 from the germline V gene are SGHNT and YYREEE (reference sequence). The CDR3 sequence is 13 residues long. V shed 3 bases and J 7 bases; nucleotides not matched to a gene: 4. The CDR3: CASSSMRENEQFF. Written as DNA, the CDR3 is TGTGCCAGCAGCTCGATGCGGGAGAATGAGCAGTTCTTC.